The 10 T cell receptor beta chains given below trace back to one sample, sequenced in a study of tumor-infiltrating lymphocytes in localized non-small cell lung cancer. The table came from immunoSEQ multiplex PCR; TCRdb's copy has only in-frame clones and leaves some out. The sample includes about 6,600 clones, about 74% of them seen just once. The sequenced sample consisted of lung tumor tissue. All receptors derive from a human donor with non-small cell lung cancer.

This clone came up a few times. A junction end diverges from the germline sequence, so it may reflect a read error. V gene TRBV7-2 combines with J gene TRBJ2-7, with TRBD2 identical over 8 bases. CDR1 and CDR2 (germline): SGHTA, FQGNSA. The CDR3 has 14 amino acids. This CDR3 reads CASSLSSGVYGQYF. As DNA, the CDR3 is TGTGCCAGCAGCTTAAGTAGCGGGGTGTACGGGCAGTACTTC.

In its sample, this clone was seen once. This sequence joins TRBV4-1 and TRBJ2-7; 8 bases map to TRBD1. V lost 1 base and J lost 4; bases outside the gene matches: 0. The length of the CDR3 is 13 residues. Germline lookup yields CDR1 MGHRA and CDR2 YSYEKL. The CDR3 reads CASSQGTGYEQYF. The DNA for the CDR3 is TGCGCCAGCAGCCAAGGGACAGGGTACGAGCAGTACTTC.

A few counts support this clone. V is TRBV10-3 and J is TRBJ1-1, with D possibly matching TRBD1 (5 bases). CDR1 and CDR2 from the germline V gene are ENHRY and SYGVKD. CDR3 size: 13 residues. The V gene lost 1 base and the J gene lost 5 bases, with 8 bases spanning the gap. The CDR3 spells CAISEYQGTEAFF. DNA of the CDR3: TGTGCCATCAGTGAGTATCAGGGAACTGAAGCTTTCTTT.

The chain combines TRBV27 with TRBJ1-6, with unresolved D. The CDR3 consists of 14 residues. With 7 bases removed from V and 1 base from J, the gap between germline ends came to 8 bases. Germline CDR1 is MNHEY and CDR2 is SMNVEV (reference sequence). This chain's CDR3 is CASTWGSYNSPLHF. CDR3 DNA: TGTGCCAGCACCTGGGGTTCCTATAATTCACCCCTCCACTTT.

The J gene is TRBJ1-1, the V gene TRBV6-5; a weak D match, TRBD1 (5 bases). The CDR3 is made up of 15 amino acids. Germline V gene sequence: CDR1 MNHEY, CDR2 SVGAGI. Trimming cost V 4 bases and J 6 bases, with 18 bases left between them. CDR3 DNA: TGTGCCAGCAGTTCTCCTAGGATTCAAGGGGCTGAAGCTTTCTTT. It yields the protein CASSSPRIQGAEAFF.

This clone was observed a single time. In DNA form, the CDR3 reads TGTGCCAGCTCAGCGACAGGGGCGGGGGATGGCTACACCTTC. This sequence encodes CASSATGAGDGYTF. V gene TRBV18 combines with J gene TRBJ1-2; 8 nucleotides match TRBD1. The germline gives CDR1 KGHSH, CDR2 LQKENI. The V segment lost 5 bases and the J segment 6 bases; nucleotides outside the gene matches: 8. This CDR3 has 14 amino acids.

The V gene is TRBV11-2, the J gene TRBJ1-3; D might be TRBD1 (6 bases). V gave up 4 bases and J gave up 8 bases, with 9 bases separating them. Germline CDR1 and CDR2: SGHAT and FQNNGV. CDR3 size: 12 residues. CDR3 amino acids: CASSYDRHTIYF. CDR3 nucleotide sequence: TGTGCCAGCAGCTACGACAGGCACACCATATATTTT.

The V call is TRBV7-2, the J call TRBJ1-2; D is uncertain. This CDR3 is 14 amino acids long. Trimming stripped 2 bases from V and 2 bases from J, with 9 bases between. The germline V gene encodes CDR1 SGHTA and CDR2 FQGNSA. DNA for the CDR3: TGTGCCAGCAGCTTACTCGGGTCCAACTATGGCTACACCTTC. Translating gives CASSLLGSNYGYTF.

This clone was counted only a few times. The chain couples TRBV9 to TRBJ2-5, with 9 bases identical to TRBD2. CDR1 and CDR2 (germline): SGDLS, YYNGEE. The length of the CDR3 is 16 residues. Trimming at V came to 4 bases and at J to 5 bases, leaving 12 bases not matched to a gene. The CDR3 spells CASSPQRRGGVETQYF. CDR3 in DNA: TGTGCCAGCAGCCCTCAACGGCGGGGGGGCGTCGAGACCCAGTACTTC. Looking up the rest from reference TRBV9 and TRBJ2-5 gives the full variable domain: DSGVTQTPKHLITATGQRVTLRCSPRSGDLSVYWYQQSLDQGLQFLIQYYNGEERAKGNILERFSAQQFPDLHSELNLSSLELGDSALYFCASSPQRRGGVETQYFGPGTRLLVL.

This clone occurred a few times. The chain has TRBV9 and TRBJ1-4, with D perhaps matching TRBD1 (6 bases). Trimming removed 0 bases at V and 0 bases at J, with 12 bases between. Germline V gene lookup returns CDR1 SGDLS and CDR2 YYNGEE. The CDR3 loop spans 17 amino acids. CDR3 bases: TGTGCCAGCAGCGTAGGGGGGGCTAGGCCAACTAATGAAAAACTGTTTTTT. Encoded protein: CASSVGGARPTNEKLFF.